Listed here is a single TCR beta chain. The sample is drawn from a study of tumor-infiltrating lymphocytes in primary liver carcinoma. Study context: Patients were both men and women, whose ages ran from 30 to 69 years.

With a constant-region primer, TCR beta cDNA was made from 450 to 650 ng of total RNA. Three-round nested multiplex PCR performed with slightly modified ARM-PCR produced the TCR beta libraries. TCRdb reprocessed the multiplex PCR reads with MiXCR, giving one entry per CDR3 protein. The data show roughly 80,000 distinct CDR3 sequences, with roughly 72% seen just once and roughly 28% held by the top ten. Unsorted bulk tissue, about 18-31 mg of it, served as the source for co-extraction of RNA and DNA. Sequenced material: tumor-adjacent normal liver tissue. This receptor was obtained from a man aged 35-49 years with primary liver carcinoma and hepatitis B virus infection.

The CDR3 loop is CASSLPQGVNVSYF. The CDR3 DNA reads TGTGCCAGCAGTTTACCGCAGGGTGTTAATGTATCGTACTTC. The V and J genes are TRBV7-9 and TRBJ2-7; tentatively, D is TRBD1 (5 bases). The germline V gene has CDR1 SEHNR and CDR2 FQNEAQ (reference sequence). Trimming shortened V by 6 bases and J by 12 bases, and 24 bases separated the two germline ends. CDR3 length: 14 amino acids.